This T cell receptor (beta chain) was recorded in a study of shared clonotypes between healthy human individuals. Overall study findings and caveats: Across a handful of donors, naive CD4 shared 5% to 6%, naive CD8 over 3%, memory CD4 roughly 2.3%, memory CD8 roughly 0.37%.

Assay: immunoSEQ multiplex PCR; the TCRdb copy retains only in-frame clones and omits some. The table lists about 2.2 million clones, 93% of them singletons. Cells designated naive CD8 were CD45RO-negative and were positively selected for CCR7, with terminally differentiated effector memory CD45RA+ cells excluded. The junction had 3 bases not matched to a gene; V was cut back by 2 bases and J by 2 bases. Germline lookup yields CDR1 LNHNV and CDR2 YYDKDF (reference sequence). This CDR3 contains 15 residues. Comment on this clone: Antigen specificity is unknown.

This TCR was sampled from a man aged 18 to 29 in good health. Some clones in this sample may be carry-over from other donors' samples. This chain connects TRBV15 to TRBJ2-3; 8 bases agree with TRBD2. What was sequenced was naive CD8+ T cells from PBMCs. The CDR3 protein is CATSRRSGTTDTQYF. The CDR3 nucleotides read TGTGCCACCAGCAGACGTAGCGGGACCACAGATACGCAGTATTTT.